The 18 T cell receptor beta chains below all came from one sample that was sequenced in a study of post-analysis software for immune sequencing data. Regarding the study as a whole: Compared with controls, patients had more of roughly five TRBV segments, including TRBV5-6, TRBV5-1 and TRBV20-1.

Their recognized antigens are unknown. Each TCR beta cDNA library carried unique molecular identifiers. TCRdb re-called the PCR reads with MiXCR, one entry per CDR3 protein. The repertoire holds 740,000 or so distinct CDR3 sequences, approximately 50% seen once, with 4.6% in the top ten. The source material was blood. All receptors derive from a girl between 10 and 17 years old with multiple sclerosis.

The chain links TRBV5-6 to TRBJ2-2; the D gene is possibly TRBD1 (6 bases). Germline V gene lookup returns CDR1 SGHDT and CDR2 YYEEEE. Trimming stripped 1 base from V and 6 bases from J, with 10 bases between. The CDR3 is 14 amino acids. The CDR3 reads CASSLTGLPGELFF. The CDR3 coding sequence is TGTGCCAGCAGCTTGACAGGGTTGCCCGGGGAGCTGTTTTTT. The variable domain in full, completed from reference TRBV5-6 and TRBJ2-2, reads DAGVTQSPTHLIKTRGQQVTLRCSPKSGHDTVSWYQQALGQGPQFIFQYYEEEERQRGNFPDRFSGHQFPNYSSELNVNALLLGDSALYLCASSLTGLPGELFFGEGSRLTVL.

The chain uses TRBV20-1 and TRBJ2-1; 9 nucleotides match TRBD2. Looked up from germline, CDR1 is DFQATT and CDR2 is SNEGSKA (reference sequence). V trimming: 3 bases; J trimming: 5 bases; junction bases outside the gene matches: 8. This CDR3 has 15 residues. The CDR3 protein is CSASSLAGINNEQFF. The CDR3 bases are TGCAGTGCTAGTTCGCTAGCGGGGATAAACAATGAGCAGTTCTTC.

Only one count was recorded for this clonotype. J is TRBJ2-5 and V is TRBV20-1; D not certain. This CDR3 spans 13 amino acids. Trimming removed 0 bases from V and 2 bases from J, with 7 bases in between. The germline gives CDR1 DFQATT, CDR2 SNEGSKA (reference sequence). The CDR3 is CSARDRRQETQYF. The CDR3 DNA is TGCAGTGCTAGAGATCGCAGACAAGAGACCCAGTACTTC.

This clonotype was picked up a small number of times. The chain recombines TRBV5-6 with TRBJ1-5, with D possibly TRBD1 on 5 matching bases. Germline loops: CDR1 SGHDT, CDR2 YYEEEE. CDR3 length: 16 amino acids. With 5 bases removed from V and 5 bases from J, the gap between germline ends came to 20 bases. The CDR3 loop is CASSSGGGARDQPQHF. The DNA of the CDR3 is TGTGCCAGCAGTTCGGGCGGAGGGGCGCGGGATCAGCCCCAGCATTTT.

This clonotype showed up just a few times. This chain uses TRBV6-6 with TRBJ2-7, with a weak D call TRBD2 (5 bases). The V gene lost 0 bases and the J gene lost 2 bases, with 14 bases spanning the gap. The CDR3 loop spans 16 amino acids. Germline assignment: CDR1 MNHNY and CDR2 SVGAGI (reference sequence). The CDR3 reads CASSYSRERFTYEQYF. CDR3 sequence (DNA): TGTGCCAGCAGTTACTCAAGGGAGCGTTTTACCTACGAGCAGTACTTC.

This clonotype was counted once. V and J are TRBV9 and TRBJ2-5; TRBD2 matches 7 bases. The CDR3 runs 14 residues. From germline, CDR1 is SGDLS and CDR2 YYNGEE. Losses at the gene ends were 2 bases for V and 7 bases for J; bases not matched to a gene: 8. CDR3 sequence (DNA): TGTGCCAGCAGCGTGGGAGGGGAGAGTTCGACCCAGTACTTC. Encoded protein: CASSVGGESSTQYF.

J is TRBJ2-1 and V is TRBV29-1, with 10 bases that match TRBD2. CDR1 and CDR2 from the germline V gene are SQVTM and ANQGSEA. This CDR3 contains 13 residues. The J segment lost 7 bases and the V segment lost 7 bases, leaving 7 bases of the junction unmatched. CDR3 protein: CSASGLAANEQFF. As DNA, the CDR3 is TGCAGCGCTTCAGGACTAGCGGCAAATGAGCAGTTCTTC.

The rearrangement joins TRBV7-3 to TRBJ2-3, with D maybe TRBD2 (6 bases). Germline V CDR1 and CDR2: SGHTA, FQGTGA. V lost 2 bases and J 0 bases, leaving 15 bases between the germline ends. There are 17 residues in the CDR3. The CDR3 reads CASSLGVAASSTDTQYF. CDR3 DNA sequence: TGTGCCAGCAGCTTAGGGGTAGCGGCCTCTAGCACAGATACGCAGTATTTT.

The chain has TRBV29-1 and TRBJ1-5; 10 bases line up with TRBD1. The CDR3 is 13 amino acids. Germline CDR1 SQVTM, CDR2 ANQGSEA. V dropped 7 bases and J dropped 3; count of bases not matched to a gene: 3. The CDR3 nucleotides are TGCAGCGCCGGACAGGGGGACAATCAGCCCCAGCATTTT. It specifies CSAGQGDNQPQHF.

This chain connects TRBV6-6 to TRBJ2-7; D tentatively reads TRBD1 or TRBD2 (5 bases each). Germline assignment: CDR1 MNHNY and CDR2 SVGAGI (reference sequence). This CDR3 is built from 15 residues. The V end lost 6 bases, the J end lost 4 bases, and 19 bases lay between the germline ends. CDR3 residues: CASRTRDPPSYEQYF. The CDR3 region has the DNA TGTGCCAGCAGAACCAGGGACCCACCTTCTTACGAGCAGTACTTC.

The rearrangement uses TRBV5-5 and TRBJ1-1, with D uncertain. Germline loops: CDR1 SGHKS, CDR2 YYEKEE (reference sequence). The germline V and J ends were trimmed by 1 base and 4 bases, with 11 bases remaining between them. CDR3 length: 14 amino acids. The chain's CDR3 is CASSLSSGVTEAFF. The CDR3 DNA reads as TGTGCCAGCAGCTTGAGTAGCGGGGTCACTGAAGCTTTCTTT.

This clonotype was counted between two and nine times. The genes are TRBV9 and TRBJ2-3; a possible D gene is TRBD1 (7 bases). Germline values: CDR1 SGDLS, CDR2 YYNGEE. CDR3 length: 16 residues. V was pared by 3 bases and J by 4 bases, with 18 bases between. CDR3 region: CASSALEGAMADTQYF. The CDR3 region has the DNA TGTGCCAGCAGCGCCCTGGAGGGGGCGATGGCAGATACGCAGTATTTT.

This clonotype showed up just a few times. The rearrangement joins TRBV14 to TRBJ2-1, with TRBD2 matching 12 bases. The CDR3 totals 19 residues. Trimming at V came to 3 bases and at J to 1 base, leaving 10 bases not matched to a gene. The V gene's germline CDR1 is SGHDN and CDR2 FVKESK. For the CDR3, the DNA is TGTGCCAGCAGCCAGACCGGACTAGCGGGATCTGGTTCCTACAATGAGCAGTTCTTC. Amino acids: CASSQTGLAGSGSYNEQFF.

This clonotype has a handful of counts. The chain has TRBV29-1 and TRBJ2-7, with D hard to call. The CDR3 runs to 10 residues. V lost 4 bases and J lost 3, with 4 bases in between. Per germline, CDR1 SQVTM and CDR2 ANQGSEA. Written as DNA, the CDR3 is TGCAGCGTTGGGGACTACGAGCAGTACTTC. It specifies CSVGDYEQYF.

This chain's CDR3 is CSVAVYGLAKNIQYF. CDR3 coding DNA: TGCAGCGTTGCTGTCTACGGATTAGCCAAAAACATTCAGTACTTC. The V gene is TRBV29-1, the J gene TRBJ2-4; D is uncertain. V lost 4 bases to trimming and J lost 0 bases, with 13 bases between them. Germline CDR1 is SQVTM and CDR2 is ANQGSEA. This CDR3 region has 15 residues.

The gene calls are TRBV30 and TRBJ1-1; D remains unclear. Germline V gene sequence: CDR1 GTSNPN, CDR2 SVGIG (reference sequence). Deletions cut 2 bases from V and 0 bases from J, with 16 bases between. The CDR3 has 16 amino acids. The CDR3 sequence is CAWSRYRGAVNTEAFF. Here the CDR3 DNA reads TGTGCCTGGAGTCGGTATCGGGGAGCGGTGAACACTGAAGCTTTCTTT.

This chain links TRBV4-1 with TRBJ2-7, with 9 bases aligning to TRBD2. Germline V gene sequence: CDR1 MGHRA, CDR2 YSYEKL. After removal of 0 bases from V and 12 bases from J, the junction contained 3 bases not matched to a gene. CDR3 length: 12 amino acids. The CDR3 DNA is TGCGCCAGCAGCCAAGATGGGACTAGCTTGTACTTC. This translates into CASSQDGTSLYF.

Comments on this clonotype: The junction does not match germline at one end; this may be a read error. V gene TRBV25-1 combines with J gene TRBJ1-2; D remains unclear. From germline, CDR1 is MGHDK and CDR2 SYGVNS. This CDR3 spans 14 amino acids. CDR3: CASRQTGINHGYTF. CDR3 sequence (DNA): TGTGCCAGCAGGCAGACCGGGATTAACCATGGCTACACCTTC.